This T cell receptor (beta chain) was captured in a study of shared clonotypes between healthy human individuals. Study-wide results and limits: In general, naive subsets displayed greater estimated richness than memory subsets did. Sequencing of the sorted subsets was shown by rarefaction to be incomplete despite large depth. Among non-shared clonotypes, generation probabilities were lower than among those shared by all four donors.

TCRdb's table, derived via immunoSEQ multiplex PCR, lists solely in-frame clones and lacks some. Among 2,500,000 or so clones listed, around 90% were seen once. Between the trimmed V and J ends, which lost 3 bases and 0 bases, there was a span of 13 bases. The germline V gene has CDR1 SGHRS and CDR2 YFSETQ. This CDR3 is 17 amino acids long. Comment on this clone: Its antigen is unknown.

The CD4+ fraction was divided into a CD45RA+ naive subset and a CD45RA-negative memory subset. Sequenced: naive CD4+ T cells sorted from blood. As to subset: CD45RA+ positively selected. The rearrangement uses TRBV5-1 and TRBJ2-6; D is undetermined. The TCR sequence derives from a man aged 18 to 29 in good health. CDR3 in amino acids: CASSYGPVNSGANVLTF. Here the CDR3 DNA reads TGCGCCAGCAGCTACGGCCCTGTGAACTCTGGGGCCAACGTCCTGACTTTC.